The 16 T cell receptor beta chains presented below share a single source sample, sequenced in a study of OX40 agonist ivuxolimab in advanced cancers. The table came from immunoSEQ multiplex PCR; TCRdb's copy has only in-frame clones and leaves some out. Among around 79,000 clones listed, almost 85% were seen once. The sample was CD4+ or CD8+ T cells sorted from blood, taken in a trial of the OX40 agonist ivuxolimab. The receptors derive from an adult with an advanced solid tumor such as melanoma, head and neck, liver or kidney cancer.

V gene TRBV19 combines with J gene TRBJ1-1; the match to TRBD1 covers 7 bases. Germline assignment: CDR1 LNHDA and CDR2 SQIVND (reference sequence). CDR3 size: 17 residues. Losses at the gene ends were 6 bases for V and 1 base for J; bases not matched to a gene: 14. This chain's CDR3 is CASRIGRGAPRNTEAFF. The DNA for the CDR3 is TGTGCCAGTAGAATCGGCAGGGGGGCCCCTCGGAACACTGAAGCTTTCTTT.

The chain combines TRBV7-2 with TRBJ1-2; a possible D gene is TRBD1 (5 bases). This CDR3 is built from 14 residues. CDR1 is SGHTA and CDR2 is FQGNSA in the germline V gene. Trimming took 5 bases from V and 5 from J, leaving 15 bases between them. The CDR3 protein is CASSPSRGSYGYTF. The CDR3 nucleotides read TGTGCCAGCAGCCCTTCCCGGGGGTCATATGGCTACACCTTC.

The chain links TRBV7-2 to TRBJ2-7; TRBD1 matches 9 bases. The CDR3 length is 14 residues. In germline, CDR1 is SGHTA, CDR2 FQGNSA. The trim removed 4 bases at V and 6 bases at J, leaving 7 bases unmatched. The CDR3 DNA follows: TGTGCCAGCAGCTCTCCCGGGACAGGGCTCGAGCAGTACTTC. Translation gives CASSSPGTGLEQYF.

The V gene is TRBV6-1, the J gene TRBJ1-2; possible D gene TRBD1, 5 bases. The germline V gene has CDR1 MNHNS and CDR2 SASEGT. The CDR3 runs 13 residues. The V end was cut by 11 bases, the J end by 8 bases, with 21 bases between. The CDR3 reads CAAERDLLRGYTF. CDR3 coding DNA: TGTGCCGCGGAAAGGGACCTCTTGCGCGGCTACACCTTC.

CDR3 DNA sequence: TGTGCCAGCTCACCAGCGGCAGCCGGGGAGCTGTTTTTT. As protein: CASSPAAAGELFF. The chain links TRBV18 to TRBJ2-2; D is uncertain. Germline assignment: CDR1 KGHSH and CDR2 LQKENI. Trimming pared 2 bases from V and 6 bases from J, leaving 7 bases between. This CDR3 spans 13 amino acids.

V and J are TRBV2 and TRBJ2-7; perhaps TRBD2 as D (6 bases). In germline, CDR1 is SNHLY, CDR2 FYNNEI. This CDR3 contains 15 residues. The V end lost 7 bases, the J end lost 0 bases, and 16 bases lay between the germline ends. The CDR3 sequence is CASIGGFASSYEQYF. CDR3 coding DNA: TGTGCCAGCATCGGGGGATTTGCCAGCTCCTACGAGCAGTACTTC.

At least ten counts were recorded for this clone. This chain uses TRBV2 with TRBJ2-3; D is uncertain. The CDR3 has 14 residues. Trimming stripped 6 bases from V and 6 bases from J, with 16 bases between. Germline CDR1 and CDR2: SNHLY and FYNNEI. The CDR3 nucleotides are TGTGCCAGCAGGAGAACCCTCCAATCGGATACGCAGTATTTT. Its translation: CASRRTLQSDTQYF.

The rearrangement joins TRBV6-5 to TRBJ1-4; the D gene is possibly TRBD1 (5 bases). The ends were cut back, 2 bases at V and 10 bases at J, with 20 bases in the middle. Germline-derived CDR1 and CDR2 are MNHEY and SVGAGI. The CDR3 loop spans 16 amino acids. The CDR3 here is CASSYRLTDGTGKLFF. CDR3 DNA sequence: TGTGCCAGCAGTTACCGCCTGACGGACGGGACTGGAAAACTGTTTTTT.

The chain has TRBV4-3 and TRBJ1-3, with D perhaps matching TRBD1 (5 bases). Germline values: CDR1 LGHNA, CDR2 YSLEER. V shed 3 bases and J shed 0 bases, with 15 bases lying between them. The CDR3 is 17 residues long. The CDR3, as DNA: TGCGCCAGCAGCCACACTCGGGGCCAAAACTCTGGAAACACCATATATTTT. Its translation: CASSHTRGQNSGNTIYF.

The V and J genes are TRBV5-1 and TRBJ2-2, with a possible D match to TRBD1 (5 bases). V was cut by 0 bases and J by 2 bases, with 8 bases left in between. The CDR3 consists of 15 residues. Germline CDR1 SGHRS, CDR2 YFSETQ. In nucleotides, the CDR3 is TGCGCCAGCAGCTTGGGACAGCAAAACACCGGGGAGCTGTTTTTT. It translates to CASSLGQQNTGELFF.

This clone has more than one count but fewer than ten. The chain is built from TRBV6-6 and TRBJ2-7; TRBD1 agrees at 7 bases. The V segment lost 6 bases and the J segment 3 bases; nucleotides outside the gene matches: 5. CDR3 length: 13 residues. Germline V gene lookup returns CDR1 MNHNY and CDR2 SVGAGI (reference sequence). The DNA of the CDR3 is TGTGCCAGCAGCAACAGGGACAGCTACGAGCAGTACTTC. Its translation is CASSNRDSYEQYF.

This sequence joins TRBV5-1 and TRBJ2-3; 8 nucleotides match TRBD1. This CDR3 is built from 15 residues. From germline, CDR1 is SGHRS and CDR2 YFSETQ. J lost 2 bases, V lost 4 bases, and 6 bases had no gene match. This CDR3 reads CASSRGTGVTDTQYF. The CDR3 coding sequence is TGCGCCAGCAGCAGGGGGACAGGCGTCACAGATACGCAGTATTTT.

The rearrangement links TRBV19 to TRBJ1-5; D ambiguous. The V and J ends lost 6 bases and 3 bases respectively, with 15 bases between them. Germline V gives CDR1 LNHDA, CDR2 SQIVND (reference sequence). CDR3 size: 15 residues. In DNA form, the CDR3 reads TGTGCCAGTAGGGGCCTTTGGAGCTCCAATCAGCCCCAGCATTTT. It encodes CASRGLWSSNQPQHF.

This clone has only one observation. The V and J genes are TRBV18 and TRBJ2-1; D possibly corresponds to TRBD2 (5 bases). V shed 3 bases and J shed 2 bases, with 11 bases lying between them. Looked up from germline, CDR1 is KGHSH and CDR2 is LQKENI. This CDR3 contains 15 residues. CDR3 loop: CASSPPGSTYNEQFF. The CDR3 region has the DNA TGTGCCAGCTCACCGCCGGGGTCTACCTACAATGAGCAGTTCTTC.

The genes are TRBV6-4 and TRBJ2-2; D possibly corresponds to TRBD1 (5 bases). The CDR3 consists of 14 residues. With 3 bases removed from V and 4 bases from J, the gap between germline ends came to 9 bases. Germline V gene data show CDR1 as MRHNA and CDR2 as SNTAGT. The CDR3, as DNA: TGTGCCAGCAGTGAAAATCAGGGCACCGGGGAGCTGTTTTTT. Encoded protein: CASSENQGTGELFF.

CDR3 DNA sequence: TGTGCCTGGAGCGTGTTCCCTGGCCCCTATAATTCACCCCTCCACTTT. Translated: CAWSVFPGPYNSPLHF. V and J are TRBV30 and TRBJ1-6; no firm D call. There are 16 residues in the CDR3. Germline CDR1 and CDR2: GTSNPN and SVGIG (reference sequence). V lost 3 bases and J 2 bases, leaving 14 bases between the germline ends.